A single sample is the source of the 8 T cell receptor beta chains below, sequenced in a study of human T cells and chemical hapten exposure. Described time point: patch test 1, 2 weeks after DPC sensitization. Specified treatment: therapeutic diphenylcyclopropenone sensitization with weekly scalp DPC. TCRdb re-called the RACE reads through MiXCR, storing one row per CDR3 protein. The data show roughly 100,000 distinct CDR3 sequences, about 11% seen once. The sample in question was whole blood, obtained in connection with sensitization to the hapten diphenylcyclopropenone (DPC). The receptors were gathered from a middle-aged woman with alopecia areata. Some clones in this sample may be carry-over from other donors' samples.

This clonotype was seen a handful of times. The chain is built from TRBV11-2 and TRBJ2-4, with D possibly being TRBD1 (6 bases). Trimming cost V 5 bases and J 0 bases, with 11 bases left between them. This CDR3 is built from 15 residues. CDR1 and CDR2 (germline): SGHAT, FQNNGV. The CDR3 reads CASSPLGAAKNIQYF. The CDR3 DNA follows: TGTGCCAGCAGCCCCTTGGGGGCAGCCAAAAACATTCAGTACTTC.

This clonotype was observed at least ten times. The rearrangement links TRBV28 to TRBJ2-6; D not certain. The V and J ends lost 6 bases and 0 bases respectively, with 9 bases between them. The CDR3 covers 15 residues. CDR1 and CDR2 from the germline V gene are MDHEN and SYDVKM. The CDR3 loop is CASSRDASGANVLTF. The CDR3 DNA follows: TGTGCCAGCAGCCGCGACGCCTCTGGGGCCAACGTCCTGACTTTC.

The J gene is TRBJ2-7, the V gene TRBV6-2 or TRBV6-3, with TRBD2 matching 11 bases. Trimming removed 5 bases from V and 2 bases from J; junction bases left unmatched: 2. The V gene's germline CDR1 is MNHEY and CDR2 SVGEGT. CDR3 length equals 14 residues. The CDR3 spells CASSRLAGTYEQYF. In DNA form, the CDR3 reads TGTGCCAGCAGTCGACTAGCGGGGACCTACGAGCAGTACTTC.

This clonotype came up a few times. The rearrangement uses TRBV20-1 and TRBJ2-2; 8 positions agree with TRBD1. Trimming at V came to 3 bases and at J to 6 bases, leaving 3 bases not matched to a gene. CDR1 DFQATT and CDR2 SNEGSKA come from the germline V gene (reference sequence). The CDR3 length is 13 residues. CDR3 residues: CSARATGAGELFF. DNA of the CDR3: TGCAGTGCTAGGGCGACAGGGGCCGGGGAGCTGTTTTTT.

This clonotype was recorded at least ten times. The chain uses TRBV7-9 and TRBJ1-3; possible D gene TRBD1, 5 bases. Germline assignment: CDR1 SEHNR and CDR2 FQNEAQ (reference sequence). Trimming shortened V by 0 bases and J by 6 bases, and 6 bases separated the two germline ends. The CDR3 length is 13 residues. In DNA form, the CDR3 reads TGTGCCAGCAGCTTAGCAGGGGAAAACACCATATATTTT. It encodes CASSLAGENTIYF.

This clonotype was seen repeatedly, ten times or more. The CDR3 nucleotides read TGTGCCAGCTCACTAATCCAAGAGACCCAGTACTTC. Its translation is CASSLIQETQYF. The genes are TRBV18 and TRBJ2-5, with D uncertain. V lost 4 bases to trimming and J lost 1 base, with 4 bases between them. Germline V lookup: CDR1 KGHSH, CDR2 LQKENI. This CDR3 region has 12 residues.

V is TRBV4-3 and J is TRBJ1-2, with D maybe TRBD1 (6 bases). Germline-derived CDR1 and CDR2 are LGHNA and YSLEER. The CDR3 runs to 15 residues. Trimming removed 0 bases at V and 4 bases at J, with 12 bases between. CDR3 protein: CASSQDGQGSYGYTF. The CDR3 region has the DNA TGCGCCAGCAGCCAAGACGGGCAGGGGAGCTATGGCTACACCTTC.

This clonotype showed up many times. The genes are TRBV29-1 and TRBJ2-7; 9 bases are shared with TRBD2. Unmatched junction bases numbered 8, after V lost 7 bases and J lost 4 bases. The CDR3 is made up of 13 amino acids. CDR1 is SQVTM, CDR2 ANQGSEA, per germline. The CDR3 sequence: CSAEGSGGYEQYF. CDR3 DNA sequence: TGCAGCGCCGAGGGAAGCGGGGGGTACGAGCAGTACTTC.